Shown below are 24 T cell receptor beta chains from a single sample sequenced in a study of CD8+ T cells in alopecia areata (dated by TCRdb to between 2018 and 2020). The library came from the immunoSEQ multiplex PCR assay. RNA was extracted from all samples and reverse transcribed into cDNA, which served as template for TCR sequencing. Held by TCRdb, this immuneACCESS table contains in-frame sequences only and omits some clones. Under half of the omission traces to an unresolved V gene where checked; the cause of the rest is unknown. For this sample the table gives around 97,000 clones, of which 85% to 90% were detected only once. The ten top clones hold around 10% of the sample. The sample's treatment or condition label, decoded: oral pan-JAK inhibitor, 5-10 mg twice daily. The sample in question was CD8+ T cells sorted from blood, obtained at approximately week 30, from a patient treated with tofacitinib. These receptors all stem from a human donor with alopecia areata.

This clone has a handful of counts. The rearrangement links TRBV5-1 to TRBJ2-7; no reliable D call. The CDR3 spans 14 residues. V gave up 0 bases and J gave up 3 bases, with 10 bases separating them. Germline V lookup: CDR1 SGHRS, CDR2 YFSETQ. DNA for the CDR3: TGCGCCAGCAGCTTGGAGGACCCTGACTACGAGCAGTACTTC. This sequence encodes CASSLEDPDYEQYF. The full variable domain, completed using reference TRBV5-1 and TRBJ2-7, is KAGVTQTPRYLIKTRGQQVTLSCSPISGHRSVSWYQQTPGQGLQFLFEYFSETQRNKGNFPGRFSGRQFSNSRSEMNVSTLELGDSALYLCASSLEDPDYEQYFGPGTRLTVT.

This clone was detected only a few times. Within the sample, other DNA sequences also encode this same CDR3. The V and J genes are TRBV29-1 and TRBJ2-7, with 8 bases lining up with TRBD1. Germline V gene sequence: CDR1 SQVTM, CDR2 ANQGSEA. The CDR3 contains 12 residues. Trimming cost V 4 bases and J 3 bases; bases outside gene matches: 2. The CDR3 is CSVGDRGYEQYF. The CDR3 coding sequence is TGCAGCGTTGGTGACAGGGGCTACGAGCAGTACTTC.

The chain recombines TRBV30 with TRBJ2-1; 8 bases align to TRBD1. The CDR3 contains 13 residues. Germline loops: CDR1 GTSNPN, CDR2 SVGIG (reference sequence). The V and J ends lost 8 bases and 4 bases, in that order; junction bases with no gene match: 7. CDR3: CAGWDRSYNEQFF. DNA for the CDR3: TGTGCCGGATGGGACAGGTCGTACAATGAGCAGTTCTTC.

This clone was counted once. The chain joins TRBV4-1 to TRBJ2-7, with D uncertain. Trimming cost V 3 bases and J 0 bases, with 12 bases left between them. Germline CDR1 reads MGHRA; CDR2 reads YSYEKL. The CDR3 sequence is 15 residues long. CDR3 DNA sequence: TGCGCCAGCAGCCAGGACCCGGCGAGCTCCTACGAGCAGTACTTC. It translates to CASSQDPASSYEQYF.

The V call is TRBV19, the J call TRBJ1-1; possible D gene TRBD1, 6 bases. V was cut by 11 bases and J by 4 bases, with 20 bases left in between. Germline loops: CDR1 LNHDA, CDR2 SQIVND (reference sequence). There are 14 residues in the CDR3. The CDR3, as DNA: TGTGCCCCCACTGGGAACAGGGCGACCACTGAAGCTTTCTTT. Translating gives CAPTGNRATTEAFF.

In nucleotides, the CDR3 is TGTGCCAGCAGTTTACCCTACAATGAGCAGTTCTTC. This sequence encodes CASSLPYNEQFF. This chain links TRBV27 with TRBJ2-1; D is ambiguous. V shed 2 bases and J shed 2 bases, with 1 base lying between them. The CDR3 is 12 residues long. Per germline, CDR1 MNHEY and CDR2 SMNVEV (reference sequence).

The chain carries TRBV4-1 and TRBJ2-5, with no clear D. The CDR3 loop spans 12 amino acids. Trimming cost V 4 bases and J 5 bases, with 8 bases left between them. The V gene's germline CDR1 is MGHRA and CDR2 YSYEKL. In DNA, the CDR3 is TGCGCCAGCAGCCCGTACGGGGAGACCCAGTACTTC. Translating gives CASSPYGETQYF.

The chain uses TRBV12-5 and TRBJ2-1; no firm D call. The V and J ends lost 2 bases and 0 bases respectively, with 2 bases between them. The CDR3 spans 13 residues. Germline values: CDR1 LGHNT, CDR2 FRNRAP. The CDR3 DNA is TGTGCTAGTGGTTTGTCCTCCTACAATGAGCAGTTCTTC. It encodes CASGLSSYNEQFF.

This chain joins TRBV6-1 and TRBJ2-7; TRBD2 is a possible D gene (5 bases). The germline V and J ends were trimmed by 0 bases and 6 bases, with 9 bases remaining between them. Looked up from germline, CDR1 is MNHNS and CDR2 is SASEGT. The length of the CDR3 is 13 residues. Written as DNA, the CDR3 is TGTGCCAGCAGTGAAGCGGGAGTAGGCGAGCAGTACTTC. The encoded protein is CASSEAGVGEQYF.

This chain links TRBV19 with TRBJ2-7; 10 nucleotides line up with TRBD2. Germline V gene data show CDR1 as LNHDA and CDR2 as SQIVND (reference sequence). CDR3 size: 13 residues. With V trimmed by 5 bases and J by 2 bases, 0 bases remained unmatched. CDR3 loop: CASSLAGAYEQYF. Written as DNA, the CDR3 is TGTGCCAGTAGTCTAGCGGGAGCCTACGAGCAGTACTTC.

The chain carries TRBV10-3 and TRBJ2-2, with D tentatively TRBD1 (6 bases). Looked up from germline, CDR1 is ENHRY and CDR2 is SYGVKD. The V end lost 3 bases, the J end lost 3 bases, and 14 bases lay between the germline ends. The CDR3 loop spans 16 amino acids. The DNA of the CDR3 is TGTGCCATCAGTGAAGGTGGGGCAGGGGACACCGGGGAGCTGTTTTTT. It is translated as CAISEGGAGDTGELFF.

The chain carries TRBV4-1 and TRBJ2-3, with D perhaps TRBD1 (5 bases). The CDR3 runs 16 residues. The V and J ends lost 1 base and 5 bases respectively, with 16 bases between them. Per germline, CDR1 MGHRA and CDR2 YSYEKL. The CDR3 loop is CASSQVLRQLRDTQYF. The CDR3 DNA sequence: TGCGCCAGCAGCCAAGTCTTACGACAGCTGAGAGATACGCAGTATTTT.

V and J are TRBV7-8 and TRBJ2-3; D remains ambiguous. V was clipped by 1 base and J by 4 bases, with 3 bases between them. Germline V gene sequence: CDR1 SGHVS, CDR2 FQNEAQ. The CDR3 is 12 residues long. Here the CDR3 reads CASSLVADTQYF. CDR3 coding DNA: TGTGCCAGCAGCTTAGTTGCAGATACGCAGTATTTT.

This clone occurred a few times. This chain uses TRBV29-1 with TRBJ2-7, with D perhaps matching TRBD2 (6 bases). V was clipped by 1 base and J by 0 bases, with 13 bases between them. The CDR3 runs to 15 residues. Germline V gene lookup returns CDR1 SQVTM and CDR2 ANQGSEA. The CDR3 sequence is CSVEGGDRASYEQYF. The CDR3 DNA reads as TGCAGCGTTGAAGGGGGGGATCGTGCCTCCTACGAGCAGTACTTC.

The chain has TRBV7-8 and TRBJ2-7; D is undetermined. Germline CDR1 is SGHVS and CDR2 is FQNEAQ. The CDR3 consists of 14 residues. With 2 bases removed from V and 0 bases from J, the gap between germline ends came to 8 bases. The CDR3 reads CASSLWGISYEQYF. For the CDR3, the DNA is TGTGCCAGCAGCTTATGGGGTATCTCCTACGAGCAGTACTTC.

The rearrangement joins TRBV19 to TRBJ2-7; 10 bases are shared with TRBD1. V lost 9 bases and J lost 3; bases outside the gene matches: 8. Germline V CDR1 and CDR2: LNHDA, SQIVND (reference sequence). The CDR3 totals 14 residues. The DNA of the CDR3 is TGTGCCAGCGGTCCCGGGACAGGGGACTACGAGCAGTACTTC. This sequence encodes CASGPGTGDYEQYF.

The chain uses TRBV29-1 and TRBJ2-2, with no clear D. This CDR3 region has 16 residues. V was shortened by 0 bases and J by 0 bases, with 11 bases between the two germline ends. Germline V gene data show CDR1 as SQVTM and CDR2 as ANQGSEA. In DNA, the CDR3 is TGCAGCGTTGAAGATCGTACGTATGCGAACACCGGGGAGCTGTTTTTT. This codes for CSVEDRTYANTGELFF.

The rearrangement links TRBV6-1 to TRBJ1-5; no reliable D call. Trimming took 2 bases from V and 0 from J, leaving 8 bases between them. Germline V gives CDR1 MNHNS, CDR2 SASEGT. CDR3 length: 15 residues. Here the CDR3 DNA reads TGTGCCAGCAGTGAAAAGAGGGATAGCAATCAGCCCCAGCATTTT. Protein sequence: CASSEKRDSNQPQHF.

For this clone: In this CDR3 the conserved last residue, phenylalanine or tryptophan, is missing, so a read error is likely. V usage is TRBV7-9 and J usage is TRBJ1-1; D gene unclear. V lost 4 bases, J lost 0 bases, and 9 bases lay in between. CDR3 length equals 14 residues. Germline V gives CDR1 SEHNR, CDR2 FQNEAQ (reference sequence). CDR3 region: CASSSNTMNTEAFL. The CDR3 coding sequence is TGTGCCAGCAGCTCGAACACTATGAACACTGAAGCTTTCCTT.

This clone was observed a few times. A read error may account for a junction end that differs from germline. The chain has TRBV6-1 and TRBJ2-2; unclear D gene. Germline lookup yields CDR1 MNHNS and CDR2 SASEGT. The CDR3 extends over 12 amino acids. The CDR3 bases are TGTGCCAGCACCCCGAACTCCGGGGAGCTGTTTTTT. Protein sequence: CASTPNSGELFF.

The V and J genes are TRBV5-1 and TRBJ2-1, with a possible D match to TRBD1 (6 bases). Per germline, CDR1 SGHRS and CDR2 YFSETQ. The CDR3 loop spans 15 amino acids. V dropped 0 bases and J dropped 7 bases, with 14 bases sitting between them. CDR3 nucleotide sequence: TGCGCCAGCAGCTTGGTACTGGCAGGGGAAAATGAGCAGTTCTTC. This encodes CASSLVLAGENEQFF.

The chain carries TRBV5-4 and TRBJ2-1; D is ambiguous. This CDR3 is 13 amino acids long. Germline V gene lookup returns CDR1 SGHNT and CDR2 YYREEE (reference sequence). Trimming removed 1 base from V and 3 bases from J, with 5 bases in between. The CDR3 DNA reads TGTGCCAGCAGCTTGACTAACTACAATGAGCAGTTCTTC. This sequence encodes CASSLTNYNEQFF.

This rearrangement joins TRBV13 to TRBJ2-7; 11 positions agree with TRBD2. V lost 6 bases and J lost 7; bases outside the gene matches: 8. CDR1 and CDR2 (germline): PRHDT, FYEKMQ (reference sequence). This CDR3 spans 14 amino acids. This CDR3 is CASRIAGGPWEQYF. As DNA, the CDR3 is TGTGCCAGCAGAATAGCGGGAGGGCCTTGGGAGCAGTACTTC.

J is TRBJ2-3 and V is TRBV5-1; D gene ambiguous. From germline, CDR1 is SGHRS and CDR2 YFSETQ. The CDR3 runs to 16 residues. With 0 bases removed from V and 2 bases from J, the gap between germline ends came to 13 bases. The CDR3 coding sequence is TGCGCCAGCAGCTTGGCGGCAGGAGATTACACAGATACGCAGTATTTT. It codes for CASSLAAGDYTDTQYF.